A few counts support the clone carrying this T cell receptor beta chain. This CDR3 contains 13 residues. V was cut by 1 base and J by 7 bases, with 7 bases left in between. CDR1 and CDR2 (germline): SGHTA, FQGNSA. This specimen comes from a study of type 1 regulatory T cells. About the research overall: This in vitro CD4 product, T-allo10, is enriched for Tr1 cells and alloantigen-specific.

TCRdb redid the calling of the reads with MiXCR, one entry per CDR3 protein. The sample holds approximately 100,000 distinct CDR3 sequences, 30% to 35% seen once. J is TRBJ2-2 and V is TRBV7-2; D ambiguous. The sample was CD4+ T cells, either the whole sample or a sorted fraction (not recorded which). This clonotype was obtained from a human donor in good health. The CDR3 is CASSLGTFGELFF. The CDR3, as DNA: TGTGCCAGCAGCTTAGGGACGTTCGGGGAGCTGTTTTTT.